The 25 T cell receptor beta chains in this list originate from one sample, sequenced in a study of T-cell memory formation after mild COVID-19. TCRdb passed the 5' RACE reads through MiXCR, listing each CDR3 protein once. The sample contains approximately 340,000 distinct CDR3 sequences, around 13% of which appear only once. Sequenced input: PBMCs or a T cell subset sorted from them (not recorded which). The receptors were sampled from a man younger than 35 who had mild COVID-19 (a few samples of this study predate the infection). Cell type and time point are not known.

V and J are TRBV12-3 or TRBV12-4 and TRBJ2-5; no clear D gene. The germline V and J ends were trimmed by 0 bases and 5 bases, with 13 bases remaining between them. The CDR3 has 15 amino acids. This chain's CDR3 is CASSLALGLGETQYF. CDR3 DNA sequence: TGTGCCAGCAGTTTAGCGCTGGGCCTCGGGGAGACCCAGTACTTC.

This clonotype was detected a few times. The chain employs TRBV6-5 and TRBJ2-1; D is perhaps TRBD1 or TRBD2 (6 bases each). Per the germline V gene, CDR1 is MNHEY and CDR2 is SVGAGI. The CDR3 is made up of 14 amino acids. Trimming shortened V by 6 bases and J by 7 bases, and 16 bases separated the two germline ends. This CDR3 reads CASRREGGRNEQFF. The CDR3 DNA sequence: TGTGCCAGCAGGCGCGAGGGGGGCCGGAATGAGCAGTTCTTC.

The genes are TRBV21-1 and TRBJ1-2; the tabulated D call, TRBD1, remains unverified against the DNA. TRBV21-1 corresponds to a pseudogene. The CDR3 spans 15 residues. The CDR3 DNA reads TGTGCCAGCAGCAAAAAGAGGGACAGGGTGGGAGGCTACACCTTC. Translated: CASSKKRDRVGGYTF.

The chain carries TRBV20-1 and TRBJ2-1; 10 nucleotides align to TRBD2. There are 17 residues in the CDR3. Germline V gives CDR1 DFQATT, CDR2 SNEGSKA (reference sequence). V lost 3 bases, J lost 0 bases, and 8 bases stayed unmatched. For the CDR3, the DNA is TGCAGTGCTAGCACTAGCGGGGTGCTTAGCTCCTACAATGAGCAGTTCTTC. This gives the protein CSASTSGVLSSYNEQFF.

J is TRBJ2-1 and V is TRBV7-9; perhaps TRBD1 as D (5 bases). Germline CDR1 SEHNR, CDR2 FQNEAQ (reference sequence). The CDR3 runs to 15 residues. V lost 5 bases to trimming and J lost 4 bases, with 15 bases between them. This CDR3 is CASSLGQGQYNEQFF. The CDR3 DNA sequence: TGTGCCAGCAGCCTAGGACAAGGGCAGTACAATGAGCAGTTCTTC.

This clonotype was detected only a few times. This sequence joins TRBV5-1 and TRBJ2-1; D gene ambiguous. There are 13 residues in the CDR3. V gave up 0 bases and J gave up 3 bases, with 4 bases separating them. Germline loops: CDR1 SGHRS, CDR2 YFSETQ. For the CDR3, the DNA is TGCGCCAGCAGCTTGGGGGACTACAATGAGCAGTTCTTC. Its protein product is CASSLGDYNEQFF.

The CDR3 region is CASSQDSIAGDTDTQYF. The CDR3 nucleotides are TGTGCCAGCAGCCAAGATTCAATAGCGGGGGACACAGATACGCAGTATTTT. V gene TRBV3-1 combines with J gene TRBJ2-3, with TRBD2 identical over 9 bases. Germline CDR1 and CDR2: LGHDT and YNNKEL (reference sequence). V was pared by 0 bases and J by 2 bases, with 6 bases of the junction left unmatched. The CDR3 totals 17 residues.

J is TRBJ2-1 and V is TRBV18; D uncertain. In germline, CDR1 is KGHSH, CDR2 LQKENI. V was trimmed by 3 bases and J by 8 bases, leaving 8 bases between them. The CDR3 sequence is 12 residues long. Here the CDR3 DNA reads TGTGCCAGCTCACCTAGGACGTATGAGCAGTTCTTC. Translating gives CASSPRTYEQFF.

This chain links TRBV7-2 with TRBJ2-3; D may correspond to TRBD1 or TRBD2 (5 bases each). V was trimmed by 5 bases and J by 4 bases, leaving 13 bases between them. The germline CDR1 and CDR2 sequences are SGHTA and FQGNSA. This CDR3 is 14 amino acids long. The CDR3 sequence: CASSAPPGPDTQYF. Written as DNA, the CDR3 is TGTGCCAGCAGCGCCCCCCCGGGGCCAGATACGCAGTATTTT. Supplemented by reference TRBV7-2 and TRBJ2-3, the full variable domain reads GAGVSQSPSNKVTEKGKDVELRCDPISGHTALYWYRQSLGQGLEFLIYFQGNSAPDKSGLPSDRFSAERTGGSVSTLTIQRTQQEDSAVYLCASSAPPGPDTQYFGPGTRLTVL.

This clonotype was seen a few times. The CDR3 DNA follows: TGTGCCAGCTCACCTCGACTAGCGGGAGGCACAGATACGCAGTATTTT. It codes for CASSPRLAGGTDTQYF. This sequence joins TRBV18 and TRBJ2-3, with TRBD2 identical over 12 bases. V shed 3 bases, J shed 1 base, and the junction held 2 bases outside the gene matches. Germline values: CDR1 KGHSH, CDR2 LQKENI. CDR3 length: 16 amino acids.

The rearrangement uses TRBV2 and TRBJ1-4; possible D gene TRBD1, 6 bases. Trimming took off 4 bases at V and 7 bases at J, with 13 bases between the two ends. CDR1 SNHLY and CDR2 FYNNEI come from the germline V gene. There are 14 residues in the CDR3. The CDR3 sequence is CASSARGVGEKLFF. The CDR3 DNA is TGTGCCAGCAGTGCCAGGGGAGTAGGTGAAAAACTGTTTTTT.

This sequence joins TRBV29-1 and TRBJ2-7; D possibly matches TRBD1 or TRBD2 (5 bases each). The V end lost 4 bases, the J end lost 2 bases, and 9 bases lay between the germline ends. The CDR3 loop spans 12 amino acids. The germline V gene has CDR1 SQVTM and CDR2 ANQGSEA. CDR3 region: CSVGDGTYEQYF. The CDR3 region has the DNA TGCAGCGTTGGGGACGGAACCTACGAGCAGTACTTC.

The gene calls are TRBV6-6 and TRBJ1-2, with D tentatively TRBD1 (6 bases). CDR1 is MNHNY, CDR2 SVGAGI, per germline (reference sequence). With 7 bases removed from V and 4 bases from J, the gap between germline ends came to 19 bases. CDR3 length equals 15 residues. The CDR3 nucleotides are TGTGCCAGCACTTCCCGGGGGGCGCTGGGCTATGGCTACACCTTC. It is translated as CASTSRGALGYGYTF.

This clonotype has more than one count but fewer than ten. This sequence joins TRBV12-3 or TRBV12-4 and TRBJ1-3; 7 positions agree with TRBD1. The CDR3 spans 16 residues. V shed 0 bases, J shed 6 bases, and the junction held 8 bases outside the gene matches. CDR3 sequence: CASSLARRGRVNTIYF. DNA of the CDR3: TGTGCCAGCAGTTTAGCGAGAAGGGGGCGCGTAAACACCATATATTTT.

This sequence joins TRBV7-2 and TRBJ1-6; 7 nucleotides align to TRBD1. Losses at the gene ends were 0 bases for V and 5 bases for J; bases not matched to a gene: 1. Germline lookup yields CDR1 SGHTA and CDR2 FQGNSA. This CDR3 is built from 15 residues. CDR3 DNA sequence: TGTGCCAGCAGCTTAGCACAGGGGCATAATTCACCCCTCCACTTT. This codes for CASSLAQGHNSPLHF.

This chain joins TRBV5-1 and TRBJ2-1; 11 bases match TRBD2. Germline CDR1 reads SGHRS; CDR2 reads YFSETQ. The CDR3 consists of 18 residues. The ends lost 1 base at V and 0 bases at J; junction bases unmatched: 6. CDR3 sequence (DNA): TGCGCCAGCAGCTTGAAAACTAGCGGGGGTAGCTCCTACAATGAGCAGTTCTTC. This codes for CASSLKTSGGSSYNEQFF.

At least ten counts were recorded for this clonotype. CDR3 protein: CASSPDRGGYGYTF. DNA for the CDR3: TGTGCCAGCAGTCCGGACAGGGGTGGCTATGGCTACACCTTC. J is TRBJ1-2 and V is TRBV6-5, with 9 bases lining up with TRBD1. This CDR3 is built from 14 residues. CDR1 MNHEY and CDR2 SVGAGI come from the germline V gene. Germline trimming cut 5 bases from V and 4 bases from J; bases unmatched to any gene: 5.

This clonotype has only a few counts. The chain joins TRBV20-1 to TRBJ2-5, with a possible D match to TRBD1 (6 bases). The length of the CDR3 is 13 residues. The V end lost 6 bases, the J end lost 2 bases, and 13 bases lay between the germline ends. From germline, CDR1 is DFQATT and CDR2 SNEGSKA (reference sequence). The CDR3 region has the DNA TGCAGTGCGGGAGATGACAGGCAAGAGACCCAGTACTTC. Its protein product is CSAGDDRQETQYF.

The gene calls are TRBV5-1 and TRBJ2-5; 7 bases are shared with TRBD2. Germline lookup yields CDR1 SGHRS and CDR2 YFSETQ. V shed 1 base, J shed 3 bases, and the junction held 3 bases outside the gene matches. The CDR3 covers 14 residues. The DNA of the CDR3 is TGCGCCAGCAGCTTGCCTAGCGGAAAAGAGACCCAGTACTTC. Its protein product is CASSLPSGKETQYF.

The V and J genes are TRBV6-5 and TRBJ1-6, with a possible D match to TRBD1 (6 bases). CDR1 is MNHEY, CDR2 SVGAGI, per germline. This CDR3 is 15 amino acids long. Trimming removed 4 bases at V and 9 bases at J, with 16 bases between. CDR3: CASSSLVGARSPLHF. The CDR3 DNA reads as TGTGCCAGCAGTTCCCTCGTGGGGGCGCGTTCACCCCTCCACTTT.

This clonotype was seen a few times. CDR3 nucleotide sequence: TGTGCCAGCAGTTACGCCCAAGGTAGGACTGAAGCTTTCTTT. Translating gives CASSYAQGRTEAFF. The chain has TRBV6-2 or TRBV6-3 and TRBJ1-1; D not resolved. Germline V gives CDR1 MNHEY, CDR2 SVGEGT. The V end was cut by 2 bases, the J end by 5 bases, with 12 bases between. This CDR3 comprises 14 residues.

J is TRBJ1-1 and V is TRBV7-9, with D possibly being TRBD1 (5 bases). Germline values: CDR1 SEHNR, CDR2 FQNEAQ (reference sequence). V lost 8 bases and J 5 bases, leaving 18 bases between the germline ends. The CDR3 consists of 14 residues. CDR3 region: CASGPYGGGTEAFF. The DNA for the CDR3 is TGTGCCAGCGGCCCTTATGGGGGGGGTACTGAAGCTTTCTTT.

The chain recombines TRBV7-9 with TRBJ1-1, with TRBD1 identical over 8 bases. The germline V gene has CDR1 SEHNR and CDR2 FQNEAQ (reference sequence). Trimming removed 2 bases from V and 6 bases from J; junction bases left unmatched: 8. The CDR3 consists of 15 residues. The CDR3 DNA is TGTGCCAGCAGCTTAAGGACAGGGTACATAGCTGAAGCTTTCTTT. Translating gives CASSLRTGYIAEAFF. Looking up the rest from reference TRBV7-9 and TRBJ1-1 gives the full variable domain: DTGVSQNPRHKITKRGQNVTFRCDPISEHNRLYWYRQTLGQGPEFLTYFQNEAQLEKSRLLSDRFSAERPKGSFSTLEIQRTEQGDSAMYLCASSLRTGYIAEAFFGQGTRLTVV.

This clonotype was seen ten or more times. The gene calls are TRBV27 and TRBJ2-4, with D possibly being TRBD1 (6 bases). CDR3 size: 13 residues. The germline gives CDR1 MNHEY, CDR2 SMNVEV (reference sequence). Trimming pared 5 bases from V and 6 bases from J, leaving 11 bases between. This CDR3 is CASSPTGRNIQYF. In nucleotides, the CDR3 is TGTGCCAGCAGTCCAACAGGGAGAAACATTCAGTACTTC.

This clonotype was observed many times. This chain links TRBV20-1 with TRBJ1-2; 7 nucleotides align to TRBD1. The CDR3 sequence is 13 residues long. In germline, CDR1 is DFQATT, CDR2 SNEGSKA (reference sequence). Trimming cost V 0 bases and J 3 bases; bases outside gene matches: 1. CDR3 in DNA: TGCAGTGCTAGAGACCAGGGGGACTATGGCTACACCTTC. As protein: CSARDQGDYGYTF.